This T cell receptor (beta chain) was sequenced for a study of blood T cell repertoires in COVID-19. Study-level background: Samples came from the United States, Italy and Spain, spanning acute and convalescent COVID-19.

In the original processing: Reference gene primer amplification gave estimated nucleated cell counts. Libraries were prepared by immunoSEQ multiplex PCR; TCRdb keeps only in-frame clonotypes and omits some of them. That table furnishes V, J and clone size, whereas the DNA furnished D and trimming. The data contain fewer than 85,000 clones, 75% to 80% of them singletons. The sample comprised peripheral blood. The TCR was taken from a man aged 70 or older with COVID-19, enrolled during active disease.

CDR3 region: CASSWGGRGHEQYF. DNA for the CDR3: TGTGCCAGCAGCTGGGGCGGGAGAGGGCACGAGCAGTACTTC. The chain recombines TRBV5-6 with TRBJ2-7, with TRBD2 identical over 7 bases. Germline CDR1 is SGHDT and CDR2 is YYEEEE. The V and J ends lost 3 bases and 5 bases, in that order; junction bases with no gene match: 8. The length of the CDR3 is 14 residues.